This T cell receptor beta chain was sequenced during a study of cytomegalovirus exposure and HLA in healthy donors. PCR employed 60 Vbeta and 13 Jbeta primers. Under the authors' procedure: Unique TCR beta chains totaled roughly 80 million in a later count, with roughly 11 million of them shared. Profiling relied on immunoSEQ multiplex PCR, and the TCRdb table lists in-frame clones only, not all of them. V and J calls and clone size are those listed in that table; D and trimming were worked out from the DNA. The sample contains roughly 140,000 clones, roughly 76% of which appear only once. Trimming stripped 4 bases from V and 11 bases from J, with 18 bases between. This CDR3 contains 14 residues. Germline V CDR1 and CDR2: SEHNR, FQNEAQ (reference sequence).

Sequencing was carried out using PBMCs. This TCR derives from a human donor in good health. The chain couples TRBV7-9 to TRBJ2-1; the D gene is possibly TRBD2 (6 bases). The CDR3 DNA follows: TGTGCCAGCAGCTCCCTGAGGGGAGGAGGCCAGCAGTTCTTC. It is translated as CASSSLRGGGQQFF. The full variable domain, its missing parts supplied by reference TRBV7-9 and TRBJ2-1, is DTGVSQNPRHKITKRGQNVTFRCDPISEHNRLYWYRQTLGQGPEFLTYFQNEAQLEKSRLLSDRFSAERPKGSFSTLEIQRTEQGDSAMYLCASSSLRGGGQQFFGPGTRLTVL.